These 6 T cell receptor beta chains were all obtained from the same sample, sequenced in a study of Graves' ophthalmopathy and Graves' hyperthyroidism. TCR beta CDR3 amplification used RNA transcripts. Investigators did first-round RT-PCR with HTBI primers, then second-round multiplex PCR. TCRdb used MiXCR to reprocess the multiplex PCR reads, holding one entry per CDR3 protein. The table lists more than 550,000 distinct CDR3 sequences, roughly 39% of them singletons. The sequencing sample was made of peripheral blood. The receptors originated from an adult man with Graves' ophthalmopathy.

A note on this clonotype: A read error is possible here, since a much larger clone lies one base away. The chain carries TRBV10-3 and TRBJ1-5; D unclear. Germline V CDR1 and CDR2: ENHRY, SYGVKD. The CDR3 runs 14 residues. Here the CDR3 reads CASSPDGYSQPQHF. CDR3 DNA sequence: TGTGCCAGCAGTCCGGACGGATACAGTCAGCCCCAGCATTTT.

For this clonotype: One base away lies a much larger clone, so this may be a sequencing read error. The chain carries TRBV19 and TRBJ1-1; D not certain. Trimming stripped 7 bases from V and 4 bases from J, with 16 bases between. CDR1 and CDR2 from the germline V gene are LNHDA and SQIVND (reference sequence). The CDR3 contains 14 residues. The CDR3 sequence: CASNLAVGVTEAFF. CDR3 sequence (DNA): TGTGCCAGTAACCTCGCCGTCGGGGTCACTGAAGCTTTCTTT. Looking up the rest from reference TRBV19 and TRBJ1-1 gives the full variable domain: DGGITQSPKYLFRKEGQNVTLSCEQNLNHDAMYWYRQDPGQGLRLIYYSQIVNDFQKGDIAEGYSVSREKKESFPLTVTSAQKNPTAFYLCASNLAVGVTEAFFGQGTRLTVV.

This clonotype was detected many times. The rearrangement links TRBV9 to TRBJ2-7; D may be TRBD1 (5 bases). The CDR3 spans 9 residues. Germline V gene data show CDR1 as SGDLS and CDR2 as YYNGEE. With 10 bases removed from V and 3 bases from J, the gap between germline ends came to 5 bases. CDR3 protein: CAGHYEQYF. CDR3 in DNA: TGTGCCGGACACTACGAGCAGTACTTC.

This clonotype has a count of ten or more. The chain employs TRBV6-5 and TRBJ2-7; D is unresolved. V dropped 0 bases and J dropped 3 bases, with 9 bases sitting between them. Germline-derived CDR1 and CDR2 are MNHEY and SVGAGI. The CDR3 is 14 amino acids. The CDR3 reads CASSYSRSSYEQYF. The CDR3 DNA is TGTGCCAGCAGTTACTCGAGGTCTAGCTACGAGCAGTACTTC.

The rearrangement joins TRBV7-2 to TRBJ1-2, with D perhaps TRBD1 (5 bases). Germline CDR1 and CDR2: SGHTA and FQGNSA. This CDR3 is 14 amino acids long. Between the trimmed V and J ends, which lost 4 bases and 5 bases, there was a span of 14 bases. The CDR3 sequence is CASSSSGADYGYTF. In DNA, the CDR3 is TGTGCCAGCAGCTCGTCCGGGGCCGATTATGGCTACACCTTC.

The V and J genes are TRBV7-3 and TRBJ2-7; D is possibly TRBD1 or TRBD2 (5 bases each). Trimming removed 6 bases at V and 1 base at J, with 10 bases between. The CDR3 contains 13 residues. The germline gives CDR1 SGHTA, CDR2 FQGTGA. The CDR3 region is CASRGTASYEQYF. CDR3 nucleotide sequence: TGTGCCAGCAGAGGGACCGCATCCTACGAGCAGTACTTC.